These 15 T cell receptor beta chains came from one sample sequenced in a study of T cell responses to AZD1222 COVID-19 vaccine. Clones were sequenced by immunoSEQ multiplex PCR, and TCRdb holds only the in-frame ones, with some missing. The sample yields some 150,000 clones, under 95% seen once. The specimen was peripheral blood, collected on day 0 of AZD1222 vaccination. Receptors originate from an adult in good health.

The gene calls are TRBV9 and TRBJ1-2; a possible D gene is TRBD1 (6 bases). The CDR3 has 12 amino acids. CDR1 and CDR2 (germline): SGDLS, YYNGEE. V lost 5 bases and J 7 bases, leaving 12 bases between the germline ends. The DNA for the CDR3 is TGTGCCAGCAGGGGGGCAGGAAGTGGCTACACCTTC. It encodes CASRGAGSGYTF. The full variable domain, in which reference TRBV9 and TRBJ1-2 provide the parts outside the CDR3, is DSGVTQTPKHLITATGQRVTLRCSPRSGDLSVYWYQQSLDQGLQFLIQYYNGEERAKGNILERFSAQQFPDLHSELNLSSLELGDSALYFCASRGAGSGYTFGSGTRLTVV.

The CDR3 DNA is TGTGCCAGTAGTATCGGGGTCGGTGGCTACACCTTC. Its protein is CASSIGVGGYTF. This chain uses TRBV19 with TRBJ1-2, with no clear D. The CDR3 consists of 12 residues. Looked up from germline, CDR1 is LNHDA and CDR2 is SQIVND (reference sequence). V lost 3 bases and J lost 7, with 9 bases in between.

The chain links TRBV7-9 to TRBJ2-1; no reliable D call. Looked up from germline, CDR1 is SEHNR and CDR2 is FQNEAQ (reference sequence). Trimming removed 6 bases from V and 7 bases from J, with 16 bases in between. The CDR3 consists of 14 residues. This CDR3 is CASSRTGSENEQFF. The CDR3 region has the DNA TGTGCCAGCAGTAGAACCGGGTCCGAAAATGAGCAGTTCTTC.

The V gene is TRBV11-2, the J gene TRBJ1-4; D might be TRBD1 (6 bases). CDR3 length: 14 residues. Looked up from germline, CDR1 is SGHAT and CDR2 is FQNNGV. Deletions cut 4 bases from V and 6 bases from J, with 12 bases between. The CDR3 region is CASSYGGADEKLFF. CDR3 nucleotide sequence: TGTGCCAGCAGCTACGGGGGGGCGGATGAAAAACTGTTTTTT.

The chain combines TRBV19 with TRBJ2-4; 7 bases are shared with TRBD1. CDR1 LNHDA and CDR2 SQIVND come from the germline V gene (reference sequence). The V gene end was trimmed by 7 bases and the J gene end by 0 bases; junction bases not matched to a gene: 12. This CDR3 has 17 amino acids. The CDR3 here is CASNPRGRLLAKNIQYF. CDR3 bases: TGTGCCAGTAATCCGAGGGGGCGGCTCCTAGCCAAAAACATTCAGTACTTC.

This clone turned up a few times. The chain links TRBV19 to TRBJ1-2, with 7 bases lining up with TRBD1. Trimming took 5 bases from V and 9 from J; bases not matched to a gene: 6. This CDR3 has 12 residues. CDR1 and CDR2 from the germline V gene are LNHDA and SQIVND (reference sequence). The CDR3 bases are TGTGCCAGTAGTTCGGACAGGTATCGCTACACCTTC. Protein product: CASSSDRYRYTF.

The gene calls are TRBV24-1 and TRBJ1-5; a possible D gene is TRBD1 (6 bases). This CDR3 is 20 amino acids long. Trimming took off 3 bases at V and 0 bases at J, with 23 bases between the two ends. Germline CDR1 is KGHDR and CDR2 is SFDVKD. CDR3 DNA sequence: TGTGCCACCAGTGATACCAAGGGAGAGCTAGGGGGGAATAGCAATCAGCCCCAGCATTTT. Its translation: CATSDTKGELGGNSNQPQHF.

The rearrangement uses TRBV11-2 and TRBJ1-4; D is possibly TRBD1 (6 bases). The CDR3 runs 15 residues. The V and J ends lost 0 bases and 8 bases respectively, with 13 bases between them. Germline loops: CDR1 SGHAT, CDR2 FQNNGV. The DNA of the CDR3 is TGTGCCAGCAGCTTAGATTCAGGGAGGGGGGAAAAACTGTTTTTT. Protein sequence: CASSLDSGRGEKLFF.

The chain recombines TRBV2 with TRBJ2-3, with D tentatively TRBD2 (5 bases). The germline gives CDR1 SNHLY, CDR2 FYNNEI. The V and J ends lost 11 bases and 7 bases respectively, with 10 bases between them. The CDR3 consists of 10 residues. DNA for the CDR3: TGTGCCGGAGGAGTGAATACGCAGTATTTT. Amino acid sequence: CAGGVNTQYF. Full variable domain (outside the CDR3, taken from reference TRBV2 and TRBJ2-3): EPEVTQTPSHQVTQMGQEVILRCVPISNHLYFYWYRQILGQKVEFLVSFYNNEISEKSEIFDDQFSVERPDGSNFTLKIRSTKLEDSAMYFCAGGVNTQYFGPGTRLTVL.

The V gene is TRBV5-1, the J gene TRBJ1-4; no definite D call. Germline CDR1 and CDR2: SGHRS and YFSETQ. The V gene lost 0 bases and the J gene lost 7 bases, with 10 bases spanning the gap. This CDR3 is built from 14 residues. CDR3 sequence: CASSLAFGTEKLFF. CDR3 DNA sequence: TGCGCCAGCAGCTTGGCATTTGGAACTGAAAAACTGTTTTTT.

The chain has TRBV15 and TRBJ1-5; D remains ambiguous. CDR3 length: 14 amino acids. Trimming cost V 5 bases and J 10 bases, with 18 bases left between them. Germline V gene lookup returns CDR1 LNHNV and CDR2 YYDKDF (reference sequence). Here the CDR3 DNA reads TGTGCCACCAGCTGGGAACAGACGGATCGTCCCCAGCATTTT. Translation: CATSWEQTDRPQHF.

The chain recombines TRBV6-1 with TRBJ1-1; no clear D gene. The V gene's germline CDR1 is MNHNS and CDR2 SASEGT. The CDR3 has 13 residues. V was clipped by 1 base and J by 4 bases, with 7 bases between them. The CDR3 DNA sequence: TGTGCCAGCAGTGAAGTGATCCCCACTGAAGCTTTCTTT. As protein: CASSEVIPTEAFF.

The V and J genes are TRBV6-6 and TRBJ1-5; no firm D call. The CDR3 runs to 11 residues. With 5 bases removed from V and 8 bases from J, the gap between germline ends came to 7 bases. Germline-derived CDR1 and CDR2 are MNHNY and SVGAGI (reference sequence). CDR3 coding DNA: TGTGCCAGCAGTAACGTCGAGCCCCAGCATTTT. Protein product: CASSNVEPQHF.

This clone has a single count. The chain uses TRBV9 and TRBJ1-3; D is possibly TRBD1 (5 bases). V dropped 6 bases and J dropped 3 bases, with 25 bases sitting between them. CDR1 SGDLS and CDR2 YYNGEE come from the germline V gene. This CDR3 is built from 18 residues. CDR3 bases: TGTGCCAGCACTCGGGAGATTGGGGGGGGACTTGTTGGAAACACCATATATTTT. Encoded protein: CASTREIGGGLVGNTIYF.

V usage is TRBV14 and J usage is TRBJ2-7; TRBD1 agrees at 10 bases. CDR1 is SGHDN, CDR2 FVKESK, per germline. CDR3 size: 13 residues. Germline trimming cut 4 bases from V and 7 bases from J; bases unmatched to any gene: 4. The CDR3 here is CASSPGTGEEQYF. CDR3 sequence (DNA): TGTGCCAGCAGCCCCGGGACAGGGGAGGAGCAGTACTTC. Based on the CDR3 plus reference TRBV14 and TRBJ2-7, the full variable domain is EAGVTQFPSHSVIEKGQTVTLRCDPISGHDNLYWYRRVMGKEIKFLLHFVKESKQDESGMPNNRFLAERTGGTYSTLKVQPAELEDSGVYFCASSPGTGEEQYFGPGTRLTVT.